This T cell receptor beta chain was sequenced during a study of blood T cells in healthy people across ages. Study conclusions and caveats: Long-lived donors exceeded aged donors in naive CD4+ cells and diversity.

The V and J ends lost 6 bases and 3 bases respectively, with 12 bases between them. Germline loops: CDR1 SQVTM, CDR2 ANQGSEA. The CDR3 length is 12 residues. On this clonotype: Its antigen is not identified.

The authors ran a second PCR of roughly 7 to 11 cycles using a sample-barcoded 5' primer and a J-beta primer mix. TCRdb re-analysed the 5' RACE reads in MiXCR, keeping a single row per CDR3 protein. The data contain about 840,000 distinct CDR3 sequences, 25% to 35% of them singletons. The sample was also reused in another study, on T cells of mothers and their children.

V and J are TRBV29-1 and TRBJ2-7; no firm D call. The clonotype was recovered from a woman between 40 and 55 years old in good health. The sample was blood. Here the CDR3 DNA reads TGCAGCGTCGAATTTAGGGACTACGAGCAGTACTTC. Encoded protein: CSVEFRDYEQYF.